Shown below are 16 T cell receptor beta chains from a single sample sequenced in a study of cytomegalovirus exposure and HLA in healthy donors (dated by TCRdb to the late 2010s). The library came from the immunoSEQ multiplex PCR assay. The multiplex PCR relied on a mix of 60 forward primers for TCR Vbeta segments and 13 reverse primers for TCR Jbeta segments. TCRdb took this table from immuneACCESS and kept in-frame rearrangements with V and J called. Such tables lack part of the clones; where checked against another copy, unresolved V genes explain under half of the gap, and the rest is unexplained. This sample is represented by roughly 160,000 clones; around 68% of them were singletons. Of the sample, approximately 1.6% is held by the ten largest clones. The source material was PBMCs. These receptors were taken from a girl aged 5-17 years in good health and CMV-seronegative.

The CDR3 region is CASSPQGAGTEAFF. In nucleotides, the CDR3 is TGTGCCAGCTCACCACAGGGGGCGGGCACTGAAGCTTTCTTT. V gene TRBV18 combines with J gene TRBJ1-1, with 7 bases matching TRBD1. This CDR3 has 14 amino acids. Unmatched junction bases numbered 3, after V lost 1 base and J lost 4 bases. Germline V gene lookup returns CDR1 KGHSH and CDR2 LQKENI.

V and J are TRBV5-1 and TRBJ1-4; 8 positions agree with TRBD1. Per germline, CDR1 SGHRS and CDR2 YFSETQ. V lost 4 bases and J lost 8; bases outside the gene matches: 7. There are 14 residues in the CDR3. The CDR3 sequence: CASSIGQGGEKLFF. In DNA form, the CDR3 reads TGCGCCAGCAGCATAGGACAGGGAGGCGAAAAACTGTTTTTT.

In this sample, this clone turned up once. The chain links TRBV5-1 to TRBJ1-4, with 10 bases aligning to TRBD1. V trimming: 5 bases; J trimming: 7 bases; junction bases outside the gene matches: 8. The CDR3 is made up of 15 amino acids. The germline gives CDR1 SGHRS, CDR2 YFSETQ. The CDR3 DNA reads as TGCGCCAGCAGACGAGACAGGGGGCAGCGTGAAAAACTGTTTTTT. Protein sequence: CASRRDRGQREKLFF.

This chain uses TRBV6-1 with TRBJ2-7, with a tentative D call TRBD1 (8 bases). The CDR3 runs 15 residues. Germline V CDR1 and CDR2: MNHNS, SASEGT. The V and J ends lost 3 bases and 1 base respectively, with 13 bases between them. The CDR3: CASSEGGDRSYEQYF. CDR3 coding DNA: TGTGCCAGCAGTGAGGGGGGGGACAGGTCCTACGAGCAGTACTTC.

The CDR3: CASSLPATGTGSEFSYNEQFF. DNA for the CDR3: TGCGCCAGCAGCTTGCCCGCTACCGGGACAGGGTCCGAATTCTCCTACAATGAGCAGTTCTTC. The chain joins TRBV5-1 to TRBJ2-1; 9 bases are shared with TRBD1. J gave up 0 bases and V 1 base, and 17 bases lay outside the gene matches. The CDR3 is 21 residues long. In germline, CDR1 is SGHRS, CDR2 YFSETQ. Full variable domain (outside the CDR3, taken from reference TRBV5-1 and TRBJ2-1): KAGVTQTPRYLIKTRGQQVTLSCSPISGHRSVSWYQQTPGQGLQFLFEYFSETQRNKGNFPGRFSGRQFSNSRSEMNVSTLELGDSALYLCASSLPATGTGSEFSYNEQFFGPGTRLTVL.

The V and J genes are TRBV28 and TRBJ2-1; TRBD1 matches 9 bases. V lost 6 bases to trimming and J lost 3 bases; unmatched junction nucleotides: 6. The length of the CDR3 is 15 residues. In germline, CDR1 is MDHEN, CDR2 SYDVKM. This chain's CDR3 is CASSLTGGDYNEQFF. The CDR3 nucleotides read TGTGCCAGCAGCCTCACAGGGGGCGACTACAATGAGCAGTTCTTC.

V is TRBV6-5 and J is TRBJ2-4; TRBD1 agrees at 9 bases. There are 13 residues in the CDR3. V was clipped by 4 bases and J by 6 bases; unmatched bases: 1. Per germline, CDR1 MNHEY and CDR2 SVGAGI. The CDR3 DNA reads TGTGCCAGCAGTTGGGGACAGGGAAACATTCAGTACTTC. Translation: CASSWGQGNIQYF.

The chain has TRBV9 and TRBJ2-1; a possible D gene is TRBD2 (6 bases). CDR3 length: 17 amino acids. The ends were cut back, 0 bases at V and 0 bases at J, with 13 bases in the middle. Germline V gives CDR1 SGDLS, CDR2 YYNGEE. This chain's CDR3 is CASSVGFGAGSYNEQFF. As DNA, the CDR3 is TGTGCCAGCAGCGTAGGATTCGGAGCGGGCTCCTACAATGAGCAGTTCTTC.

This clone was picked up a small number of times. The V and J genes are TRBV7-9 and TRBJ2-2, with no clear D. The length of the CDR3 is 17 residues. Trimming cost V 4 bases and J 0 bases, with 15 bases left between them. The germline gives CDR1 SEHNR, CDR2 FQNEAQ (reference sequence). CDR3 amino acids: CASSWVNPAANTGELFF. The CDR3, as DNA: TGTGCCAGCAGCTGGGTGAACCCGGCGGCGAACACCGGGGAGCTGTTTTTT.

The chain combines TRBV19 with TRBJ2-6, with D perhaps TRBD1 (6 bases). CDR1 LNHDA and CDR2 SQIVND come from the germline V gene (reference sequence). The CDR3 runs 14 residues. V lost 1 base and J lost 13, with 14 bases in between. CDR3 DNA: TGTGCCAGTAGTATAGGACAGGCCCCGCGGGTCCTGACTTTC. As protein: CASSIGQAPRVLTF.

The chain is built from TRBV28 and TRBJ2-7; the match to TRBD1 covers 8 bases. The V gene's germline CDR1 is MDHEN and CDR2 SYDVKM. The CDR3 is 8 amino acids. The J segment lost 12 bases and the V segment lost 8 bases, leaving 0 bases of the junction unmatched. The CDR3 DNA follows: TGTGCCAGCGGGACAGGGTACTTC. The encoded protein is CASGTGYF.

This clone was found a few times. The chain joins TRBV18 to TRBJ1-5; D may be TRBD1 (6 bases). V was cut by 6 bases and J by 1 base, with 13 bases left in between. The CDR3 has 15 amino acids. From germline, CDR1 is KGHSH and CDR2 LQKENI. CDR3 nucleotide sequence: TGTGCCAGCTCGCTACAGGGATTCAGCAATCAGCCCCAGCATTTT. Amino acids: CASSLQGFSNQPQHF.

V usage is TRBV6-5 and J usage is TRBJ1-6; a weak D match, TRBD1 (5 bases). Germline-derived CDR1 and CDR2 are MNHEY and SVGAGI. This CDR3 comprises 15 residues. The V end lost 6 bases, the J end lost 8 bases, and 17 bases lay between the germline ends. The CDR3 protein is CASRGRGRGDSPLHF. The CDR3 DNA is TGTGCCAGCAGGGGGCGGGGACGGGGGGATTCACCCCTCCACTTT.

V and J are TRBV7-2 and TRBJ2-7; 10 bases align to TRBD2. V dropped 3 bases and J dropped 3; count of bases not matched to a gene: 8. The CDR3 is 16 residues long. Germline V CDR1 and CDR2: SGHTA, FQGNSA. The CDR3 sequence: CASSFGLAGENYEQYF. The CDR3 DNA sequence: TGTGCCAGCAGCTTCGGGCTAGCGGGGGAAAACTACGAGCAGTACTTC. Combining the CDR3 with reference TRBV7-2 and TRBJ2-7 gives the whole variable domain GAGVSQSPSNKVTEKGKDVELRCDPISGHTALYWYRQSLGQGLEFLIYFQGNSAPDKSGLPSDRFSAERTGGSVSTLTIQRTQQEDSAVYLCASSFGLAGENYEQYFGPGTRLTVT.

This chain joins TRBV6-5 and TRBJ1-4; possibly TRBD1 for D (5 bases). Per germline, CDR1 MNHEY and CDR2 SVGAGI. Trimming cost V 2 bases and J 3 bases, with 13 bases left between them. CDR3 size: 16 residues. The CDR3 region has the DNA TGTGCCAGCAGTTACGCAGGGTTCGGCGCTAATGAAAAACTGTTTTTT. It encodes CASSYAGFGANEKLFF.

The chain has TRBV27 and TRBJ2-1, with 14 nucleotides matching TRBD2. The CDR3 totals 17 residues. Trimming took 5 bases from V and 5 from J; bases not matched to a gene: 8. Germline lookup yields CDR1 MNHEY and CDR2 SMNVEV (reference sequence). The CDR3: CASSPIRLAGGNNEQFF. The CDR3 nucleotides are TGTGCCAGCAGTCCTATTCGACTAGCGGGGGGGAACAATGAGCAGTTCTTC.